The source of this TCR beta chain is a study of human T cells and chemical hapten exposure. One entry per CDR3 protein results from TCRdb running MiXCR on the RACE reads. The data show approximately 84,000 distinct CDR3 sequences, with roughly 12% seen just once and about 1.4% held by the top ten. The time point is: patch test 2, 6 weeks after DPC sensitization. Specified treatment: therapeutic diphenylcyclopropenone sensitization with weekly scalp DPC. Only after blood had been drawn was each patch test applied. The TCR comes from a man between 18 and 35 years old with alopecia areata. Some clones in this sample may be carry-over from other donors' samples. The sequenced sample was whole blood, obtained in connection with sensitization to the hapten diphenylcyclopropenone (DPC).

The CDR3 DNA sequence: TGTGCCAGCAGTGAGAGAAGACCGAGGACCCAGTACTTC. Encoded protein: CASSERRPRTQYF. The chain carries TRBV2 and TRBJ2-5; unclear D gene. This CDR3 is built from 13 residues. With 3 bases removed from V and 7 bases from J, the gap between germline ends came to 12 bases. Germline CDR1 and CDR2: SNHLY and FYNNEI.